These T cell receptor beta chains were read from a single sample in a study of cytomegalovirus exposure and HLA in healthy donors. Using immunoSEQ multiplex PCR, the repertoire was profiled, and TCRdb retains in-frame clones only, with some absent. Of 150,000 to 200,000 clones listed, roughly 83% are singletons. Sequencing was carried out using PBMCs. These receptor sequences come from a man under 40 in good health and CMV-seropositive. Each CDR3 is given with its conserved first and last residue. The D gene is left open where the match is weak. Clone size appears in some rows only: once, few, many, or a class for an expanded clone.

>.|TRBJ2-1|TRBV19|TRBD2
TGTGCCACACTTGGGGATAGCGGGACTAGCTCCTACAATGAGCAGTTCTTC
CATLGDSGTSSYNEQFF
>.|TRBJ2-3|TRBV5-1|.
TGCGCCAGCAGGATAGGGACTAGCACAGATACGCAGTATTTT
CASRIGTSTDTQYF
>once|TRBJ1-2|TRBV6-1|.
TGTGCCAGCAGTCCTGGTAGGGCAGGGGAGCAGGGCTACACCTTC
CASSPGRAGEQGYTF
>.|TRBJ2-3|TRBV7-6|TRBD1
TGTGCCAGCAGCTTAGCACCCGGGACAGGGACTAGCACAGATACGCAGTATTTT
CASSLAPGTGTSTDTQYF
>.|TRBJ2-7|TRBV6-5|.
TGTGCCAGCAGTTACCCTACTGCCTACGAGCAGTACTTC
CASSYPTAYEQYF
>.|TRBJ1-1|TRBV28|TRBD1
TGTGCCAGCATCCAACAGGGGGCCACTGAAGCTTTCTTT
CASIQQGATEAFF
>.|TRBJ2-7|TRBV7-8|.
TGTGCCAGCAGCTCCCGAAAAGGACAGCTCTACGAGCAGTACTTC
CASSSRKGQLYEQYF
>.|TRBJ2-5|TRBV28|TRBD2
TGCACGACCGGACTAGCGGGAGTGAGGGAGACCCAGTACTTC
CTTGLAGVRETQYF
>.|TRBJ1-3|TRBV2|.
TGTGCCAGCAGTGGGGACATTGGAAACACCATATATTTT
CASSGDIGNTIYF
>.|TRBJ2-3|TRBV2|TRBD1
TGTGCCAGCAGTGGGCCGGGACAGACCACAGATACGCAGTATTTT
CASSGPGQTTDTQYF
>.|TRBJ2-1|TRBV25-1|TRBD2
TGTGCCAGCATTAGCGGGAGTGAGCAGTTCTTC
CASISGSEQFF
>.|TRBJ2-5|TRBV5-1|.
TGCGCCAGCAGCTTGGATGCGGACCAGTACTTC
CASSLDADQYF
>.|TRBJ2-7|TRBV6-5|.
TGTGCCAGCAGCAGTGGGGGGTACGGATACGAGCAGTACTTC
CASSSGGYGYEQYF
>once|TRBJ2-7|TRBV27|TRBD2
TGTGCCAGCAGTTTATCGTTCACGGGACTAATTTACGAGCAGTACTTC
CASSLSFTGLIYEQYF
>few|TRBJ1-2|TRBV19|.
TGTGCCAGCGAAATTACAGGGACCTATGGCTACACCTTC
CASEITGTYGYTF
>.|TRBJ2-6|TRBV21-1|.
TGTGCCAGCAGCAGAAAGGACATAGTCTGTGAGGCCAACGTCCTGACTTTC
CASSRKDIVCEANVLTF
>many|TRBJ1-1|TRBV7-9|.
TGTGCCAGCCGTTTTGGGGCAGCCAACACTGAAGCTTTCTTT
CASRFGAANTEAFF
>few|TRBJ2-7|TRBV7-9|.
TGTGCCAGCAGCCCTTTCTCCTACGAGCAGTACTTC
CASSPFSYEQYF
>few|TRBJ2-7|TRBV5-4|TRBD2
TGTGCCAGCAGCCCCGGGACTAGCGATGAGCAGTACTTC
CASSPGTSDEQYF
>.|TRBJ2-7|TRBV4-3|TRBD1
TGCGCCAGCAGCCAGGCCAGGGGGCGCTTC
CASSQARGRF
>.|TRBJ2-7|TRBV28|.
TGTGCCAGCAGTTTATCAGGGGTTGTCTACGAGCAGTACTTC
CASSLSGVVYEQYF
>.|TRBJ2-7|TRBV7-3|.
TGTGCCAGCAGCTTTCAACAGGGTTCCTACGAGCAGTACTTC
CASSFQQGSYEQYF
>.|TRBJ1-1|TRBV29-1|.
TGCAGCGTCCGGTTCGGGGGTGAGGGGACTGAAGCTTTCTTT
CSVRFGGEGTEAFF
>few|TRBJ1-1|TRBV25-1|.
TGTGCCAGCAGTGTGGGCTCCACAGAGGCTTTCTTT
CASSVGSTEAFF
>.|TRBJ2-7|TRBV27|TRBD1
TGTGCCAGCAGTTTGGGGACAGCCGCCTACGAGCAGTACTTC
CASSLGTAAYEQYF
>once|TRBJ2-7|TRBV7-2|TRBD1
TGTGCCAGCAGCTACTACGGGGGGACAGGGGATTACTACGAGCAGTACTTC
CASSYYGGTGDYYEQYF
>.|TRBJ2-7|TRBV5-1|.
TGCGCCAGCAGCGCTAGAACAGGGTCCTACGAGCAGTACTTC
CASSARTGSYEQYF
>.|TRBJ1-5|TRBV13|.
TGTGCCAGCAGCTCAGACAACAATCAGCCCCAGCATTTT
CASSSDNNQPQHF
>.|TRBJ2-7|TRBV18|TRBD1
TGTGCCAGCTCGCTCGGACAGGGCTGGGACGAGCAGTACTTC
CASSLGQGWDEQYF
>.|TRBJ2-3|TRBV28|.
TGTGCCAGCACCCCATTAGGGGACTCGCCCAGCACAGATACGCAGTATTTT
CASTPLGDSPSTDTQYF
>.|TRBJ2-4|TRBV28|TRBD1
TGTGGGGCAGGGGGTTCCAAAAACATTCAGTACTTC
CGAGGSKNIQYF
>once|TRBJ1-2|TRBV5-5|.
TGTGCCAGCAGCTTGGCCTGGGCCTCCTCCGGCTACACCTTC
CASSLAWASSGYTF
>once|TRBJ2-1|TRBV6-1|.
TGTGCCAGCAGGGCGGGAATCTACAATGAGCAGTTCTTC
CASRAGIYNEQFF
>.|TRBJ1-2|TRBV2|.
TGTGCCAGCAGTGAACAGGTTCTTAACTATGGCTACACCTTC
CASSEQVLNYGYTF
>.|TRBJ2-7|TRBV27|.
TGTGCCAGCAGTCTAACACGGGGAGCCTACGAGCAGTACTTC
CASSLTRGAYEQYF
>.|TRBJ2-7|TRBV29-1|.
TGCAGCGCCAGAGGCAGCGGTCCCTACGAGCAGTACTTC
CSARGSGPYEQYF
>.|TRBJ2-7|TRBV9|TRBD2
TGTGCCAGCAGCGTAGATCCAGCGGGGACCTACGAGCAGTACTTC
CASSVDPAGTYEQYF
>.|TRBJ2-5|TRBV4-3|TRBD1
TGCGCCAGCAGCCAAGGTACCGGGACAGGGATTGCAAAGACCCAGTACTTC
CASSQGTGTGIAKTQYF